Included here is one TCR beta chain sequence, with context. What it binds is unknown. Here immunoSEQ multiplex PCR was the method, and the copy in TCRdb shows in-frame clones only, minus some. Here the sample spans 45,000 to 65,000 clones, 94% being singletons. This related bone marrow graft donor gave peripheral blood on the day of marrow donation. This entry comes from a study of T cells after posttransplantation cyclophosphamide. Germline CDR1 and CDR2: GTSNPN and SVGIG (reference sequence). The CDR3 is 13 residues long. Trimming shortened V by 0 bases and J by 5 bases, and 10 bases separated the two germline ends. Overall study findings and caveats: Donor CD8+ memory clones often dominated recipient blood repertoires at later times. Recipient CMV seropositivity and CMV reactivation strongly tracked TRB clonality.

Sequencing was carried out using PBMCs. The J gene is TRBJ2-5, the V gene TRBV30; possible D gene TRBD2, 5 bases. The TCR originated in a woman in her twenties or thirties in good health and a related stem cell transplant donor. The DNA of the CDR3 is TGTGCCTGGAGTGTAGGACGAGGGGAGACCCAGTACTTC. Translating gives CAWSVGRGETQYF.